This record covers a single T cell receptor (beta chain). The data belong to a study of blood T cell repertoires in COVID-19. Turning to the study itself: Donors in the United States, Italy and Spain gave samples during acute or convalescent COVID-19. T cells, B-cell-depleted T cells, or PBMCs supplied cDNA or gDNA.

CDR1 is MNHEY and CDR2 is SVGAGI in the germline V gene. Trimming pared 0 bases from V and 0 bases from J, leaving 6 bases between. The CDR3 has 16 residues. In the study's own analysis: Scientists estimated how many nucleated cells there were by amplifying reference gene primers. TCRdb keeps only in-frame clones here, not all; method: immunoSEQ multiplex PCR. The V and J calls and clone size were taken over from that table, and D and trimming were inferred from the DNA. This sample yields about 140,000 clones, of which around 80% are seen a single time; under 9.5% belongs to the top ten. The TCR originated in a woman older than 75 in a cohort sampled during active or convalescent COVID-19. V usage is TRBV6-5 and J usage is TRBJ2-6; D ambiguous. Sequencing was carried out using peripheral blood. The CDR3 nucleotides read TGTGCCAGCAGTTACTCGAGGAGCTCTGGGGCCAACGTCCTGACTTTC. Translated: CASSYSRSSGANVLTF.